This TCR beta chain was captured by sequencing in a study of PD-1 blockade in classical Hodgkin lymphoma. Study-wide results and caveats: Compared with baseline, CD4+ but not CD8+ TCR diversity had risen significantly by C4D1. Reported findings placed baseline TCR diversity lower in newly diagnosed patients (compared with healthy donors). Undefined causes, possibly disease activity or prior therapy, underlie the repertoire differences.

Of note for this clone: Its specificity is not known.

Relapses following autologous stem cell transplantation were seen in all patients, with brentuximab vedotin exposure varying. Complete response, partial response or progressive disease was recorded as best response. Libraries were prepared by immunoSEQ multiplex PCR; TCRdb keeps only in-frame clonotypes and omits some of them. The sample gives 120,000 to 150,000 clones, around four fifths of which show up once; 7.5% to 9.5% is in the top ten. V dropped 6 bases and J dropped 5; count of bases not matched to a gene: 7. Germline V gene lookup returns CDR1 MNHNS and CDR2 SASEGT. The CDR3 length is 15 residues.

This sequence originates from a human donor with classical Hodgkin lymphoma. The rearrangement links TRBV6-1 to TRBJ2-7, with 13 nucleotides matching TRBD2. The sequencing here drew on peripheral blood mononuclear cells (PBMCs), taken before the second cycle of nivolumab. The chain's CDR3 is CASRSGLAGNNEQYF. CDR3 sequence (DNA): TGTGCCAGCAGATCGGGACTAGCGGGAAATAACGAGCAGTACTTC.